One sample yielded the 29 T cell receptor beta chains listed below, sequenced in a study of Graves' ophthalmopathy and Graves' hyperthyroidism. TCR beta CDR3 regions were amplified from RNA transcripts. The library came from an HTBI-primed first-round RT-PCR and a second-round multiplex PCR. Via MiXCR, TCRdb re-called the multiplex PCR reads, giving one row per CDR3 protein. The repertoire includes hundreds of thousands of distinct CDR3 sequences, about 21% of them detected once, and roughly 3.2% sits in the top ten. Sequenced: peripheral blood. Receptors were obtained from a woman aged 18-30 years with stable Graves' hyperthyroidism.

This clonotype was found many times. J is TRBJ1-1 and V is TRBV29-1, with D unresolved. V was shortened by 6 bases and J by 3 bases, with 14 bases between the two germline ends. CDR1 is SQVTM, CDR2 ANQGSEA, per germline. The CDR3 totals 13 residues. DNA of the CDR3: TGCAGCGTCCAACCCCACGGGGACACTGAAGCTTTCTTT. Protein: CSVQPHGDTEAFF.

This clonotype was detected many times. V and J are TRBV11-2 and TRBJ2-5; the D is unclear. V shed 2 bases and J shed 4 bases, with 8 bases lying between them. The CDR3 has 13 amino acids. Germline V gene sequence: CDR1 SGHAT, CDR2 FQNNGV. CDR3 sequence: CASSLWWGETQYF. The DNA for the CDR3 is TGTGCCAGCAGCTTATGGTGGGGAGAGACCCAGTACTTC.

The sample holds many counts of this clonotype. The rearrangement links TRBV29-1 to TRBJ1-2, with 7 bases fitting TRBD1. The germline gives CDR1 SQVTM, CDR2 ANQGSEA. This CDR3 is 12 amino acids long. V lost 7 bases to trimming and J lost 1 base; unmatched junction nucleotides: 3. The DNA for the CDR3 is TGCAGCGCTGGGGACAGTAACTATGGCTACACCTTC. Its protein product is CSAGDSNYGYTF.

This clonotype was recorded many times. The rearrangement uses TRBV30 and TRBJ1-1; D uncertain. Trimming removed 3 bases at V and 3 bases at J, with 8 bases between. Germline loops: CDR1 GTSNPN, CDR2 SVGIG (reference sequence). CDR3 length: 12 residues. The DNA for the CDR3 is TGTGCCTGGAGGGTCGAAGACACTGAAGCTTTCTTT. This sequence encodes CAWRVEDTEAFF.

In this sample, this clonotype turned up many times. This rearrangement joins TRBV28 to TRBJ1-6; D is ambiguous. Germline V CDR1 and CDR2: MDHEN, SYDVKM. This CDR3 has 14 residues. Trimming removed 2 bases from V and 5 bases from J, with 7 bases in between. CDR3 amino acids: CASSLVQDNSPLHF. The DNA for the CDR3 is TGTGCCAGCAGTTTAGTTCAAGATAATTCACCCCTCCACTTT.

Ten or more counts support this clonotype. CDR3 region: CASTQMRTGAYEQYF. The CDR3 bases are TGTGCCAGCACCCAAATGAGGACAGGGGCCTACGAGCAGTACTTC. The rearrangement uses TRBV2 and TRBJ2-7; 9 bases are shared with TRBD1. Trimming at V came to 7 bases and at J to 2 bases, leaving 9 bases not matched to a gene. Germline CDR1 and CDR2: SNHLY and FYNNEI. The CDR3 runs to 15 residues.

In this sample, this clonotype turned up many times. Germline is not matched at one junction end, which may reflect a read error. J is TRBJ2-4 and V is TRBV6-1; 8 nucleotides agree with TRBD1. The germline gives CDR1 MNHNS, CDR2 SASEGT. There are 16 residues in the CDR3. The CDR3 spells CASGPYRGDVKNIKYF. CDR3 sequence (DNA): TGTGCCAGCGGGCCCTACAGGGGGGACGTTAAAAACATTAAGTACTTC.

This clonotype was counted ten times or more. The chain uses TRBV27 and TRBJ2-3, with D possibly TRBD2 on 5 matching bases. Germline values: CDR1 MNHEY, CDR2 SMNVEV (reference sequence). The V gene lost 6 bases and the J gene lost 3 bases, with 13 bases spanning the gap. The CDR3 sequence is 14 residues long. This CDR3 reads CASSPTLGTDTQYF. For the CDR3, the DNA is TGTGCCAGCAGCCCAACACTAGGGACAGATACGCAGTATTTT.

The table lists this clonotype with many counts. The chain couples TRBV27 to TRBJ1-2; D is undetermined. V was pared by 3 bases and J by 5 bases, with 10 bases between. This CDR3 contains 13 residues. From germline, CDR1 is MNHEY and CDR2 SMNVEV (reference sequence). The CDR3 DNA is TGTGCCAGCAGTTTCTACAATGGGTATGGCTACACCTTC. It yields the protein CASSFYNGYGYTF.

The chain links TRBV6-1 to TRBJ2-7; D ambiguous. Trimming took 6 bases from V and 0 from J, leaving 15 bases between them. The germline CDR1 and CDR2 sequences are MNHNS and SASEGT. The CDR3 has 15 amino acids. The CDR3 spells CASSLGRPVSYEQYF. The CDR3 region has the DNA TGTGCCAGCAGCCTCGGCAGGCCCGTCTCCTACGAGCAGTACTTC.

In this sample, this clonotype turned up many times. Since a much larger clone is just one base distant, this may be a read error. The gene calls are TRBV2 and TRBJ2-7, with 11 bases fitting TRBD2. V was clipped by 1 base and J by 4 bases; unmatched bases: 3. Germline V gene data show CDR1 as SNHLY and CDR2 as FYNNEI. The CDR3 runs 15 residues. The DNA of the CDR3 is TGTGCCAGCAGTGAAGAGGCTAGCGGGAGGTACGAGCAGTACTTC. Amino acid sequence: CASSEEASGRYEQYF.

This chain uses TRBV28 with TRBJ1-1; D unclear. CDR1 and CDR2 (germline): MDHEN, SYDVKM. The CDR3 sequence is 11 residues long. Trimming left V 4 bases short and J 6 bases short, with 6 bases between. This chain's CDR3 is CASSSPSEAFF. The CDR3 bases are TGTGCCAGCAGTTCCCCGTCTGAAGCTTTCTTT. The full variable domain, rest sourced from reference TRBV28 and TRBJ1-1, is DVKVTQSSRYLVKRTGEKVFLECVQDMDHENMFWYRQDPGLGLRLIYFSYDVKMKEKGDIPEGYSVSREKKERFSLILESASTNQTSMYLCASSSPSEAFFGQGTRLTVV.

This clonotype was counted ten times or more. DNA of the CDR3: TGTGCCTGGAGTGTACTGGCGGGCCTCACTGAAGCTTTCTTT. Its translation is CAWSVLAGLTEAFF. The chain recombines TRBV30 with TRBJ1-1; D is ambiguous. From germline, CDR1 is GTSNPN and CDR2 SVGIG (reference sequence). Trimming took 0 bases from V and 4 from J, leaving 12 bases between them. The CDR3 runs 14 residues. The full variable domain, its missing parts supplied by reference TRBV30 and TRBJ1-1, is SQTIHQWPATLVQPVGSPLSLECTVEGTSNPNLYWYRQAAGRGLQLLFYSVGIGQISSEVPQNLSASRPQDRQFILSSKKLLLSDSGFYLCAWSVLAGLTEAFFGQGTRLTVV.

This clonotype came up many times. The V gene is TRBV7-9, the J gene TRBJ2-7; the match to TRBD1 covers 10 bases. The CDR3 consists of 16 residues. CDR1 and CDR2 from the germline V gene are SEHNR and FQNEAQ (reference sequence). With V trimmed by 5 bases and J by 7 bases, 14 bases remained unmatched. In DNA, the CDR3 is TGTGCCAGCAGCGACAGCGGACAGGGGGTCGGAGGGGAGCAGTACTTC. This gives the protein CASSDSGQGVGGEQYF.

This clonotype was recorded a few times. The chain carries TRBV6-5 and TRBJ2-5; perhaps D is TRBD1 or TRBD2 (6 bases each). Germline CDR1 and CDR2: MNHEY and SVGAGI. Between the trimmed V and J ends, which lost 1 base and 5 bases, there was a span of 17 bases. The CDR3 sequence is 16 residues long. The CDR3 DNA sequence: TGTGCCAGCAGTTACTTTGATCCGGGGGCGGCGGAGACCCAGTACTTC. Its translation is CASSYFDPGAAETQYF.

The chain has TRBV7-2 and TRBJ2-5; D not certain. V dropped 1 base and J dropped 1 base, with 10 bases sitting between them. The CDR3 consists of 15 residues. Germline CDR1 SGHTA, CDR2 FQGNSA. In nucleotides, the CDR3 is TGTGCCAGCAGCTTAGTGGGCAGACCCCAAGAGACCCAGTACTTC. This translates into CASSLVGRPQETQYF.

This clonotype was seen more than once but under ten times. The J gene is TRBJ1-2, the V gene TRBV12-5; 8 bases are a match to TRBD1. The V gene's germline CDR1 is LGHNT and CDR2 FRNRAP. The length of the CDR3 is 15 residues. The ends lost 7 bases at V and 4 bases at J; junction bases unmatched: 11. CDR3 DNA sequence: TGTGCTAGTGCCGAAGCCCGACAGGGGCGCTATGGCTACACCTTC. Translating it yields CASAEARQGRYGYTF.

This chain connects TRBV5-1 to TRBJ1-1, with D possibly TRBD1 on 5 matching bases. The CDR3 has 15 amino acids. Germline CDR1 SGHRS, CDR2 YFSETQ. Trimming took off 0 bases at V and 6 bases at J, with 15 bases between the two ends. The CDR3 DNA reads as TGCGCCAGCAGCTTGGCACGGGGCGCGTCCCCTGAAGCTTTCTTT. It is translated as CASSLARGASPEAFF.

This clonotype was seen a few times. Germline and junction disagree at one end, which may indicate a read error. The chain recombines TRBV11-2 with TRBJ2-2; 9 bases match TRBD2. The CDR3 length is 16 residues. CDR1 is SGHAT and CDR2 is FQNNGV in the germline V gene. The DNA for the CDR3 is TGTACCAGCAGCTTACGGGTAGCGGGAGTTGGCGGGGAGCTGTTTTTT. Translating gives CTSSLRVAGVGGELFF.

This clonotype was seen repeatedly, ten times or more. This chain joins TRBV12-3 or TRBV12-4 and TRBJ2-5; 9 nucleotides agree with TRBD2. CDR3 length: 15 residues. With 6 bases clipped from V and 1 base from J, the junction kept 6 bases outside the gene matches. CDR3 sequence (DNA): TGTGCCAGCAGGGGTAGCGGGGGCTCCCAAGAGACCCAGTACTTC. Protein sequence: CASRGSGGSQETQYF.

The table lists this clonotype with many counts. This chain uses TRBV11-2 with TRBJ2-2; TRBD2 matches at 9 bases. Germline V CDR1 and CDR2: SGHAT, FQNNGV. J gave up 0 bases and V 6 bases, and 11 bases lay outside the gene matches. This CDR3 is built from 18 residues. The CDR3 coding sequence is TGTGCCAGCAGTTCCGGACTAGCGCGGGGCGCGAACACCGGGGAGCTGTTTTTT. Translation gives CASSSGLARGANTGELFF.

This clonotype was seen a handful of times. The chain uses TRBV6-5 and TRBJ1-2; 9 nucleotides align to TRBD1. CDR3 length: 15 residues. The V gene end was trimmed by 0 bases and the J gene end by 5 bases; junction bases not matched to a gene: 4. From germline, CDR1 is MNHEY and CDR2 SVGAGI. CDR3 residues: CASSYSGTGSYGYTF. The CDR3 bases are TGTGCCAGCAGTTACTCCGGGACAGGGAGTTATGGCTACACCTTC.

This clonotype has a count of ten or more. The chain carries TRBV7-2 and TRBJ2-5; D is unresolved. The CDR3 runs 12 residues. Germline V gene sequence: CDR1 SGHTA, CDR2 FQGNSA. Trimming took 4 bases from V and 6 from J, leaving 9 bases between them. CDR3 sequence (DNA): TGTGCCAGCAGCTCTGACTGGCAGACCCAGTACTTC. Amino acids: CASSSDWQTQYF.

The rearrangement links TRBV6-4 to TRBJ2-2; D gene ambiguous. Germline values: CDR1 MRHNA, CDR2 SNTAGT. Trimming removed 2 bases from V and 5 bases from J, with 18 bases in between. This CDR3 spans 17 amino acids. CDR3 sequence (DNA): TGTGCCAGCAGTGACCCGCGATCTTGGGTCGGGACCGGGGAGCTGTTTTTT. Protein product: CASSDPRSWVGTGELFF.

This clonotype was seen ten or more times. The chain uses TRBV11-2 and TRBJ2-7; 13 positions agree with TRBD2. Germline V gene sequence: CDR1 SGHAT, CDR2 FQNNGV. The CDR3 sequence is 17 residues long. Trimming removed 3 bases from V and 5 bases from J; junction bases left unmatched: 10. CDR3 sequence (DNA): TGTGCCAGCAGCTTCTTCGGGGGACTAGCGGGATATAACGAGCAGTACTTC. Its translation: CASSFFGGLAGYNEQYF.

This clonotype appeared many times. This chain uses TRBV29-1 with TRBJ1-1; unclear D gene. CDR1 is SQVTM and CDR2 is ANQGSEA in the germline V gene. The CDR3 contains 12 residues. Trimming removed 3 bases at V and 2 bases at J, with 7 bases between. This chain's CDR3 is CSVEGVNTEAFF. CDR3 DNA: TGCAGCGTTGAGGGAGTTAACACTGAAGCTTTCTTT.

In regard to this clonotype: This may stem from a read error, because a much larger clone lies one nucleotide away. The missing conserved phenylalanine or tryptophan at the end of this CDR3 makes a read error likely. The chain employs TRBV6-1 and TRBJ2-3; 7 bases map to TRBD2. The V segment lost 6 bases and the J segment 2 bases; nucleotides outside the gene matches: 11. The CDR3 totals 16 residues. The germline gives CDR1 MNHNS, CDR2 SASEGT. In DNA form, the CDR3 reads TGTGCCAGCAGCCCCGAGGTTAGCGGGTTCACAGATACGCAGTATTGT. Protein: CASSPEVSGFTDTQYC.

This clonotype was observed at least ten times. The chain has TRBV7-8 and TRBJ2-5; D might be TRBD1 (6 bases). CDR3 length: 15 residues. Trimming took 2 bases from V and 2 from J, leaving 12 bases between them. CDR1 and CDR2 from the germline V gene are SGHVS and FQNEAQ. The CDR3: CASSLLTGAQETQYF. The CDR3 DNA reads as TGTGCCAGCAGCTTACTGACAGGAGCACAAGAGACCCAGTACTTC. The full variable domain, with the rest looked up from reference TRBV7-8 and TRBJ2-5, is GAGVSQSPRYKVAKRGQDVALRCDPISGHVSLFWYQQALGQGPEFLTYFQNEAQLDKSGLPSDRFFAERPEGSVSTLKIQRTQQEDSAVYLCASSLLTGAQETQYFGPGTRLLVL.

Many counts were recorded for this clonotype. The rearrangement links TRBV12-3 or TRBV12-4 to TRBJ2-7, with D perhaps TRBD2 (5 bases). The V gene lost 6 bases and the J gene lost 2 bases, with 11 bases spanning the gap. The CDR3 totals 13 residues. The CDR3 sequence is CASSADGAYEQYF. As DNA, the CDR3 is TGTGCCAGCAGCGCGGACGGGGCCTACGAGCAGTACTTC.